The 26 T cell receptor beta chains below were found in one sample sequenced in a study of T cells in Graves' hyperthyroidism and ophthalmopathy. Researchers took RNA transcripts and amplified the TCR beta CDR3 regions from them. The HTBI primer set was used in a first-round RT-PCR of the TCR CDR3. MiXCR, applied by TCRdb to the multiplex PCR reads, yields one record per CDR3 protein. The repertoire holds 200,000 to 250,000 distinct CDR3 sequences, with around 24% as singletons. Sequencing input: blood. These receptors originate from a woman aged 40 to 50 with Graves' ophthalmopathy.

This clonotype has ten or more counts. V and J are TRBV20-1 and TRBJ1-2; D not resolved. CDR1 is DFQATT, CDR2 SNEGSKA, per germline (reference sequence). The CDR3 has 13 amino acids. The DNA for the CDR3 is TGCTCCTCCTCGGCGGCGGACCTCGCTGGCTACACCTTC. Translated: CSSSAADLAGYTF.

The chain has TRBV28 and TRBJ2-7; 12 bases are shared with TRBD1. Germline V gene lookup returns CDR1 MDHEN and CDR2 SYDVKM. With 6 bases clipped from V and 5 bases from J, the junction kept 11 bases outside the gene matches. The CDR3 totals 16 residues. The CDR3 here is CASSIPPGQGANEQYF. In DNA, the CDR3 is TGTGCCAGCAGCATACCACCGGGACAGGGGGCCAACGAGCAGTACTTC.

This chain connects TRBV28 to TRBJ2-7; TRBD1 matches 8 bases. The CDR3 is 15 residues long. With V trimmed by 3 bases and J by 2 bases, 6 bases remained unmatched. Germline CDR1 reads MDHEN; CDR2 reads SYDVKM. The CDR3 DNA is TGTGCCAGCAGTTTTCTTACGGACAGGGCCTACGAGCAGTACTTC. Protein sequence: CASSFLTDRAYEQYF.

The sample holds many counts of this clonotype. The V and J genes are TRBV20-1 and TRBJ1-3; 8 bases agree with TRBD1. Germline-derived CDR1 and CDR2 are DFQATT and SNEGSKA (reference sequence). The CDR3 is made up of 15 amino acids. V was clipped by 0 bases and J by 4 bases; unmatched bases: 5. Here the CDR3 reads CSARDDRGPGNTIYF. CDR3 DNA sequence: TGCAGTGCTAGAGATGACAGGGGTCCAGGAAACACCATATATTTT.

This clonotype was seen many times. The J gene is TRBJ1-3, the V gene TRBV18; 8 nucleotides align to TRBD1. This CDR3 comprises 15 residues. J gave up 2 bases and V 5 bases, and 5 bases lay outside the gene matches. Germline CDR1 and CDR2: KGHSH and LQKENI. The CDR3 region has the DNA TGTGCCAGCTCAACCGACAGGGGCCCTGGAAACACCATATATTTT. Translation gives CASSTDRGPGNTIYF.

The V call is TRBV6-2 or TRBV6-3, the J call TRBJ2-7; 9 bases line up with TRBD2. Germline lookup yields CDR1 MNHEY and CDR2 SVGEGT. V lost 5 bases, J lost 7 bases, and 9 bases stayed unmatched. The CDR3 extends over 14 amino acids. The CDR3 DNA sequence: TGTGCCAGCAGTCGGGGACTAGCACGGGGAGAGCAGTACTTC. Protein: CASSRGLARGEQYF.

This clonotype appeared many times. CDR3 protein: CASSETGKWPQHF. CDR3 DNA sequence: TGCGCCAGCAGTGAAACAGGGAAGTGGCCCCAGCATTTT. The chain is built from TRBV10-2 and TRBJ1-5; tentative D call: TRBD1 (6 bases). V lost 3 bases, J lost 9 bases, and 12 bases lay in between. Per the germline V gene, CDR1 is WSHSY and CDR2 is SAAADI. The CDR3 extends over 13 amino acids.

This clonotype showed up many times. This chain uses TRBV12-3 or TRBV12-4 with TRBJ2-5; 8 nucleotides align to TRBD2. The CDR3 is made up of 14 amino acids. The ends lost 3 bases at V and 3 bases at J; junction bases unmatched: 3. The DNA for the CDR3 is TGTGCCAGCAGTTTCGCGGGAGGCGAAGAGACCCAGTACTTC. Protein sequence: CASSFAGGEETQYF.

In its sample, this clonotype was seen many times. This chain connects TRBV12-3 or TRBV12-4 to TRBJ2-2; 9 bases fit TRBD1. The length of the CDR3 is 15 residues. V lost 5 bases to trimming and J lost 8 bases; unmatched junction nucleotides: 9. The DNA of the CDR3 is TGTGCCAGCAGTCCGGGACAGGGCCGCTTAGGGGAGCTGTTTTTT. It encodes CASSPGQGRLGELFF.

This clonotype was seen repeatedly, ten times or more. The rearrangement uses TRBV7-9 and TRBJ2-7, with 10 bases lining up with TRBD2. Germline CDR1 SEHNR, CDR2 FQNEAQ (reference sequence). The trim removed 5 bases at V and 0 bases at J, leaving 7 bases unmatched. CDR3 size: 16 residues. CDR3 in amino acids: CASSPRTSGLSYEQYF. Written as DNA, the CDR3 is TGTGCCAGCAGCCCAAGGACTAGCGGCCTCTCCTACGAGCAGTACTTC.

The rearrangement joins TRBV6-4 to TRBJ2-7, with D maybe TRBD2 (6 bases). This CDR3 region has 12 residues. Trimming removed 7 bases at V and 12 bases at J, with 19 bases between. Germline CDR1 is MRHNA and CDR2 is SNTAGT. CDR3 region: CASTPGTGTGYF. The CDR3 nucleotides read TGTGCCAGCACTCCGGGGACTGGTACGGGGTACTTC.

This clonotype has ten or more counts. This chain connects TRBV5-6 to TRBJ2-2, with D unresolved. The CDR3 totals 15 residues. V was trimmed by 4 bases and J by 2 bases, leaving 12 bases between them. Germline-derived CDR1 and CDR2 are SGHDT and YYEEEE. The CDR3 DNA reads TGTGCCAGCAGCCCACGTTACCTAAACACCGGGGAGCTGTTTTTT. This gives the protein CASSPRYLNTGELFF.

This clonotype is a singleton in its sample. This sequence joins TRBV28 and TRBJ1-6; possibly TRBD1 for D (5 bases). This CDR3 region has 16 residues. Germline-derived CDR1 and CDR2 are MDHEN and SYDVKM. Trimming took 6 bases from V and 5 from J, leaving 17 bases between them. The CDR3 nucleotides read TGTGCCAGCAGCTCAATCCGGGACGGAGATAATTCACCCCTCCACTTT. This translates into CASSSIRDGDNSPLHF.

The sample holds many counts of this clonotype. This sequence joins TRBV9 and TRBJ1-1, with unresolved D. Germline values: CDR1 SGDLS, CDR2 YYNGEE. The length of the CDR3 is 11 residues. V was clipped by 5 bases and J by 6 bases, with 8 bases between them. This CDR3 reads CASRNGAEAFF. The CDR3 coding sequence is TGTGCCAGCAGGAACGGCGCTGAAGCTTTCTTT.

About this clonotype itself: Mismatch with germline at one junction end may stem from a read error. V usage is TRBV10-3 and J usage is TRBJ1-1; D is perhaps TRBD1 (5 bases). CDR1 is ENHRY, CDR2 SYGVKD, per germline. The CDR3 consists of 15 residues. Here the CDR3 reads CASSESSGGGTEAFF. The CDR3 nucleotides read TGTGCCAGCAGTGAGTCGTCGGGGGGGGGAACTGAAGCTTTCTTT.

This clonotype is a singleton in its sample. The chain carries TRBV29-1 and TRBJ2-5; maybe TRBD2 (5 bases). The CDR3 contains 13 residues. Germline CDR1 and CDR2: SQVTM and ANQGSEA. Deletions cut 1 base from V and 4 bases from J, with 10 bases between. The CDR3 DNA sequence: TGCAGCGTTGAAGGGGCTAGCCTAGAGACCCAGTACTTC. It is translated as CSVEGASLETQYF.

At least ten counts were recorded for this clonotype. The CDR3 loop is CAWSRPNQPQHF. In nucleotides, the CDR3 is TGTGCCTGGAGCCGACCTAATCAGCCCCAGCATTTT. The gene calls are TRBV30 and TRBJ1-5; no firm D call. Trimming took off 3 bases at V and 4 bases at J, with 7 bases between the two ends. The CDR3 spans 12 residues. CDR1 and CDR2 (germline): GTSNPN, SVGIG (reference sequence).

This clonotype showed up many times. The rearrangement uses TRBV20-1 and TRBJ2-2; D may be TRBD2 (5 bases). The CDR3 length is 14 residues. V lost 6 bases, J lost 1 base, and 12 bases lay in between. Per the germline V gene, CDR1 is DFQATT and CDR2 is SNEGSKA (reference sequence). CDR3 DNA sequence: TGCAGTGCAATCGGACTGGAGAACACCGGGGAGCTGTTTTTT. It yields the protein CSAIGLENTGELFF.

In its sample, this clonotype was seen many times. The chain carries TRBV4-2 and TRBJ2-7, with 9 bases fitting TRBD2. The CDR3 is 15 residues long. The V and J ends lost 0 bases and 5 bases, in that order; junction bases with no gene match: 5. The germline gives CDR1 LGHNA, CDR2 YNFKEQ. Here the CDR3 reads CASSQEVAGVHEQYF. Written as DNA, the CDR3 is TGTGCCAGCAGCCAAGAGGTAGCGGGAGTCCACGAGCAGTACTTC.

This chain links TRBV29-1 with TRBJ2-5; either TRBD1 or TRBD2 may fit D (5 bases each). The length of the CDR3 is 13 residues. The germline V gene has CDR1 SQVTM and CDR2 ANQGSEA. Trimming shortened V by 3 bases and J by 5 bases, and 13 bases separated the two germline ends. The CDR3 protein is CSVDRDQGETQYF. In DNA form, the CDR3 reads TGCAGCGTTGACCGGGACCAAGGGGAGACCCAGTACTTC.

There are many counts of this clonotype. The chain links TRBV20-1 to TRBJ1-1; 7 bases map to TRBD1. V was pared by 3 bases and J by 4 bases, with 14 bases of the junction left unmatched. This CDR3 region has 16 residues. Germline CDR1 reads DFQATT; CDR2 reads SNEGSKA (reference sequence). In DNA, the CDR3 is TGCAGTGCTAGTCAGGGGGGGGGCGACCTTGCCACTGAAGCTTTCTTT. Its protein is CSASQGGGDLATEAFF.

This clonotype appeared many times. The chain combines TRBV28 with TRBJ2-7; a weak D match, TRBD2 (5 bases). Trimming pared 3 bases from V and 2 bases from J, leaving 14 bases between. The CDR3 sequence is 15 residues long. CDR1 and CDR2 (germline): MDHEN, SYDVKM. The CDR3 sequence: CASSLGNLRAYEQYF. The DNA for the CDR3 is TGTGCCAGCAGTTTGGGGAATTTGCGGGCCTACGAGCAGTACTTC.

This clonotype was observed many times. This chain joins TRBV6-2 or TRBV6-3 and TRBJ2-2; D not certain. Germline assignment: CDR1 MNHEY and CDR2 SVGEGT. The V gene lost 7 bases and the J gene lost 1 base, with 16 bases spanning the gap. The CDR3 runs to 16 residues. The CDR3 sequence is CASTRRVKGNTGELFF. The CDR3 coding sequence is TGTGCCAGCACCAGAAGGGTTAAGGGGAACACCGGGGAGCTGTTTTTT.

For this clonotype: This CDR3 is missing its conserved last phenylalanine or tryptophan, likely due to a read error. The chain links TRBV6-1 to TRBJ2-5; 12 nucleotides align to TRBD2. The CDR3 runs to 17 residues. The ends lost 2 bases at V and 5 bases at J; junction bases unmatched: 9. Per germline, CDR1 MNHNS and CDR2 SASEGT. As DNA, the CDR3 is TGTGCCAGCAGTGAAAGGCTAGCGGGAGGGGTATGGGAGACCCAGTACTAC. As protein: CASSERLAGGVWETQYY.

The chain uses TRBV12-3 or TRBV12-4 and TRBJ2-7; 7 positions match TRBD2. V dropped 2 bases and J dropped 3; count of bases not matched to a gene: 7. The CDR3 runs to 15 residues. The CDR3 DNA reads TGTGCCAGCAGTTTACTAGCGGAGTTATTCTACGAGCAGTACTTC. Its protein is CASSLLAELFYEQYF.

This clonotype was counted ten times or more. The J gene is TRBJ2-7, the V gene TRBV7-2; TRBD1 or TRBD2 may be the D gene (5 bases each). The germline V gene has CDR1 SGHTA and CDR2 FQGNSA. V was cut by 1 base and J by 0 bases, with 13 bases left in between. CDR3 length: 16 residues. CDR3 region: CASSLVSGASSYEQYF. CDR3 in DNA: TGTGCCAGCAGCTTAGTTTCCGGGGCTAGCTCCTACGAGCAGTACTTC.